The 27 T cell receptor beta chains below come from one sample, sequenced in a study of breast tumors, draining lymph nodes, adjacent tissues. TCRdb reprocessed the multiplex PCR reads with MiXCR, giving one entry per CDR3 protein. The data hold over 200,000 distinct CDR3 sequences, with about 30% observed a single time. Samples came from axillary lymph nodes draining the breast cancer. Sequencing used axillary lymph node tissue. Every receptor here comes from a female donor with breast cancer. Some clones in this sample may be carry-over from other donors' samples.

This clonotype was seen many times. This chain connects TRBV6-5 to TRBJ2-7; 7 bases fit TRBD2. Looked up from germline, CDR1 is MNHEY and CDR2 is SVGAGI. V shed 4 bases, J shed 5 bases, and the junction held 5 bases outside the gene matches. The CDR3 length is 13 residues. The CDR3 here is CASSFSTSNEQYF. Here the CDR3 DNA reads TGTGCCAGCAGTTTCTCGACTAGCAACGAGCAGTACTTC.

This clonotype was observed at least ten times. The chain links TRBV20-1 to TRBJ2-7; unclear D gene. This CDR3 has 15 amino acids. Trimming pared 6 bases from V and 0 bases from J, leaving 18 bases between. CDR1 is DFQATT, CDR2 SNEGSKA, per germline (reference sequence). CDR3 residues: CSAPPSTWGSYEQYF. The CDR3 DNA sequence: TGCAGTGCCCCCCCCTCTACATGGGGCTCCTACGAGCAGTACTTC.

The CDR3 protein is CASTYSLGQPQHF. In nucleotides, the CDR3 is TGTGCCAGCACCTACAGCTTAGGGCAGCCCCAGCATTTT. This sequence joins TRBV6-2 or TRBV6-3 and TRBJ1-5; D not resolved. The V and J ends lost 7 bases and 7 bases respectively, with 14 bases between them. The CDR3 consists of 13 residues. CDR1 and CDR2 from the germline V gene are MNHEY and SVGEGT.

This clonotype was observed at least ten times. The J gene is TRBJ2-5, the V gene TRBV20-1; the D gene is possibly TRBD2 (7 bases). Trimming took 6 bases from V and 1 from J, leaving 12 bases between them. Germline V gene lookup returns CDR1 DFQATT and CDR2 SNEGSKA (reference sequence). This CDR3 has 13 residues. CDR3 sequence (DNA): TGCAGTGCGGTCCGGGGGGCCCAAGAGACCCAGTACTTC. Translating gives CSAVRGAQETQYF.

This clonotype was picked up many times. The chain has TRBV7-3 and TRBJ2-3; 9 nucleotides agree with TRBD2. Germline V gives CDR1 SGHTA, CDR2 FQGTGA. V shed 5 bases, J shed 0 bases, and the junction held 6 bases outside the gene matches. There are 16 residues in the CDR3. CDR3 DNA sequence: TGTGCCAGCAGCCCAGGGGCGGGAGGGAGCACAGATACGCAGTATTTT. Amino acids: CASSPGAGGSTDTQYF.

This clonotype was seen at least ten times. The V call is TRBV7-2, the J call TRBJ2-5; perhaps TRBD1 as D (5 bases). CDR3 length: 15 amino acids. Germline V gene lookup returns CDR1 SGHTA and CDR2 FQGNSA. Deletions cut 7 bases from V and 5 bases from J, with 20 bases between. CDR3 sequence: CASNKDLGKGETQYF. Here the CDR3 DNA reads TGTGCCAGCAACAAGGATTTGGGAAAGGGGGAGACCCAGTACTTC.

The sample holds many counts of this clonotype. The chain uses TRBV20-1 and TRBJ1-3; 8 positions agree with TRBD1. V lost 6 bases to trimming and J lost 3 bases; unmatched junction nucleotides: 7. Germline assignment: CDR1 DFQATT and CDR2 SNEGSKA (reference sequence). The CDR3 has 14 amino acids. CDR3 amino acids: CSAEGQAFGNTIYF. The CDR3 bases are TGCAGTGCAGAGGGACAGGCCTTTGGAAACACCATATATTTT.

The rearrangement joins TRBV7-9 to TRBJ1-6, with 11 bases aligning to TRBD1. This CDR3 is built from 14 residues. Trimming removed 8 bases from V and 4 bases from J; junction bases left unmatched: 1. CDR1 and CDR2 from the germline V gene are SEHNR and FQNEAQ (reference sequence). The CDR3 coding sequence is TGTGCCAGCGGACAGGGGGCTTATAATTCACCCCTCCACTTT. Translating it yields CASGQGAYNSPLHF. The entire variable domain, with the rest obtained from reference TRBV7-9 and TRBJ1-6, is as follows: DTGVSQNPRHKITKRGQNVTFRCDPISEHNRLYWYRQTLGQGPEFLTYFQNEAQLEKSRLLSDRFSAERPKGSFSTLEIQRTEQGDSAMYLCASGQGAYNSPLHFGNGTRLTVT.

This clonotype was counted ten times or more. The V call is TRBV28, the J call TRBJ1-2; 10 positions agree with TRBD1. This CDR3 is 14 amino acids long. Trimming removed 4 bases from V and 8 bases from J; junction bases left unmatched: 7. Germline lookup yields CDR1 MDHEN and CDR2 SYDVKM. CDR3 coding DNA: TGTGCCAGCAGTTCAACCGGGACAGGGGAAGGCTACACCTTC. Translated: CASSSTGTGEGYTF.

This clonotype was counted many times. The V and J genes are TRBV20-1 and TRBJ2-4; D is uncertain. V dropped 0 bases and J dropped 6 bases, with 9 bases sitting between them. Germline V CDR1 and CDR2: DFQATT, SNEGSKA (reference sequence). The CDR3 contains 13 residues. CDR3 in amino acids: CSARDKTINIQYF. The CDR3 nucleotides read TGCAGTGCTAGAGATAAGACAATAAACATTCAGTACTTC.

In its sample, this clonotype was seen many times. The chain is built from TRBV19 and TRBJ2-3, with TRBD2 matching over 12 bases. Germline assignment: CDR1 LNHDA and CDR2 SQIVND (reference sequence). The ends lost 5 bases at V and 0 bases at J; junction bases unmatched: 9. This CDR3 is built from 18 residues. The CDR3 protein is CASSGGLAGSPSTDTQYF. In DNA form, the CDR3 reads TGTGCCAGTAGTGGAGGACTAGCGGGGAGCCCTAGCACAGATACGCAGTATTTT. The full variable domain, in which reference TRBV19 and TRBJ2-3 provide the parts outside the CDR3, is DGGITQSPKYLFRKEGQNVTLSCEQNLNHDAMYWYRQDPGQGLRLIYYSQIVNDFQKGDIAEGYSVSREKKESFPLTVTSAQKNPTAFYLCASSGGLAGSPSTDTQYFGPGTRLTVL.

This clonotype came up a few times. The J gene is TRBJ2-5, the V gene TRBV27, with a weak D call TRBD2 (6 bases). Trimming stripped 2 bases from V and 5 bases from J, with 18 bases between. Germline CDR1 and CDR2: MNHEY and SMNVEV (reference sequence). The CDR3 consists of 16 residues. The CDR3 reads CASSLDPGGRFETQYF. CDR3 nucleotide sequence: TGTGCCAGCAGTTTAGACCCCGGAGGGAGATTTGAGACCCAGTACTTC.

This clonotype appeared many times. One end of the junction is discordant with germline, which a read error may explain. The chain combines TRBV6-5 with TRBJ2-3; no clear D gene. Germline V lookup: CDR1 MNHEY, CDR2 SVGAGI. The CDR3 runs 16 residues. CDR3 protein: CASSHSMVPSTDTQYF. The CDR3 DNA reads TGTGCCAGCAGTCACTCGATGGTTCCTAGCACAGATACGCAGTATTTT.

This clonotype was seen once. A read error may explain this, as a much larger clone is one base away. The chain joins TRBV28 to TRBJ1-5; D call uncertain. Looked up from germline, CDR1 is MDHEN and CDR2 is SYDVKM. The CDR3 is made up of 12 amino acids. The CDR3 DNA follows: TGTACCAGCAGACTCGTACCGGGACCCCAGCATTTT. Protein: CTSRLVPGPQHF.

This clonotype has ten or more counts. In nucleotides, the CDR3 is TGTGCCAGCAGTTACTCGAAGGTAAACAATGAGCAGTTCTTC. Residues: CASSYSKVNNEQFF. The chain recombines TRBV6-6 with TRBJ2-1; D call uncertain. In germline, CDR1 is MNHNY, CDR2 SVGAGI (reference sequence). The CDR3 length is 14 residues. V lost 0 bases and J 5 bases, leaving 8 bases between the germline ends.

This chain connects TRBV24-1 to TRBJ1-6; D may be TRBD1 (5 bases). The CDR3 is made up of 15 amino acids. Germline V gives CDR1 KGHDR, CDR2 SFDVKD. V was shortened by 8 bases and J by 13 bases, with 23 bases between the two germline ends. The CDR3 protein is CATNGGSSHNFPLHF. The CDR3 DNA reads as TGTGCCACCAACGGGGGTAGCTCCCATAATTTCCCCCTCCACTTT.

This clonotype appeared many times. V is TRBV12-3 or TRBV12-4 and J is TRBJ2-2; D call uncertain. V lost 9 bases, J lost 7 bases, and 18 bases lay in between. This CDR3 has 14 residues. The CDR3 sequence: CASSYGGSNGELFF. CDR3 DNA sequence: TGTGCCAGTTCGTATGGTGGGTCGAACGGGGAGCTGTTTTTT.

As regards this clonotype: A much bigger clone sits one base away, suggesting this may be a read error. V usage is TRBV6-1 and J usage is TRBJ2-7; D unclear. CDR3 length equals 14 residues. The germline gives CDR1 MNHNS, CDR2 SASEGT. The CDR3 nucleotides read TGTGTCAGCAGTGAGATGTCGGCAGCCTACGAGCAGTACTTC. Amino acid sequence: CVSSEMSAAYEQYF.

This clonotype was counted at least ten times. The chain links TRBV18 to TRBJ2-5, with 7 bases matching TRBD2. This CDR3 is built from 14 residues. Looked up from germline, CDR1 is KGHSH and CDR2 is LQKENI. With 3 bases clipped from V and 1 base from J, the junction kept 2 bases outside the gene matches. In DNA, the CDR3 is TGTGCCAGCTCACCGGGGGGGACCCAAGAGACCCAGTACTTC. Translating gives CASSPGGTQETQYF.

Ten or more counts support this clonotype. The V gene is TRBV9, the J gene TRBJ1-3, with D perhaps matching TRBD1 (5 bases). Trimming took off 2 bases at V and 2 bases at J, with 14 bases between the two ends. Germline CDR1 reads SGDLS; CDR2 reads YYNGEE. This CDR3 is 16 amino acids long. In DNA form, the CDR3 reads TGTGCCAGCAGCGTTGGGCCCGGGGGGACTGGAAACACCATATATTTT. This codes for CASSVGPGGTGNTIYF.

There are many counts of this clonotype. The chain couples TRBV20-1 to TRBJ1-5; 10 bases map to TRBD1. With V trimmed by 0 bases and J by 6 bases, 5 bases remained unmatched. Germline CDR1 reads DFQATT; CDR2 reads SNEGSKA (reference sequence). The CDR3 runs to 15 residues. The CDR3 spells CSARDRQGATQPQHF. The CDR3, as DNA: TGCAGTGCTAGAGATCGACAGGGGGCGACTCAGCCCCAGCATTTT.

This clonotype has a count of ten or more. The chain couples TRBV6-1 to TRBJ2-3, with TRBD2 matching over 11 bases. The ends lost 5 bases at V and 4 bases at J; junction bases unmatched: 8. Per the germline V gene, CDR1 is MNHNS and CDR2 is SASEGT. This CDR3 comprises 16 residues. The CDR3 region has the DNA TGTGCCAGCAGTACTACTAGCGGGAGCCCCGCAGATACGCAGTATTTT. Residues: CASSTTSGSPADTQYF.

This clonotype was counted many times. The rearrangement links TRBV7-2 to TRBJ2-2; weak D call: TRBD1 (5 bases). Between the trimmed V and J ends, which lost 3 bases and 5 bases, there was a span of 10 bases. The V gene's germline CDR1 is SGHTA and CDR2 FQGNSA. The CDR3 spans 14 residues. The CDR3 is CASSLSRGTGELFF. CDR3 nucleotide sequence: TGTGCCAGCAGCTTGAGTAGGGGTACCGGGGAGCTGTTTTTT.

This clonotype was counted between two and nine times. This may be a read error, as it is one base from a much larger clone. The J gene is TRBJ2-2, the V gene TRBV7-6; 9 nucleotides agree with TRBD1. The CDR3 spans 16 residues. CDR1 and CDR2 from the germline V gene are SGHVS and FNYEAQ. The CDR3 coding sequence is TGTGCCAGCAGCTTCGGACAGGGGCGGTTGGCCGGGGGGCTGTTTTTT. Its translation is CASSFGQGRLAGGLFF.

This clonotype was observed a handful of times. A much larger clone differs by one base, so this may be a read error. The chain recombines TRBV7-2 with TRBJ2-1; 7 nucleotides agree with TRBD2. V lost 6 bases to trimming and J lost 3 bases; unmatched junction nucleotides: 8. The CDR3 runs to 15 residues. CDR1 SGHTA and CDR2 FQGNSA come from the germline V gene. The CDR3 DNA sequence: TGTGCCAGCAGTTCACCAGCGGGATACTACAATGAGCAGTTCTTC. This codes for CASSSPAGYYNEQFF.

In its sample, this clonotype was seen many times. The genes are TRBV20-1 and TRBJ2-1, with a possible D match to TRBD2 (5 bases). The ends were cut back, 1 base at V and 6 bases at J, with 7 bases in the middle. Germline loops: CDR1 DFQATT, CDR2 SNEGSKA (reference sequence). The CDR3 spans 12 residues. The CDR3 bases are TGCAGTGCTAGAGCGGGGTTCAATGAGCAGTTCTTC. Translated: CSARAGFNEQFF.

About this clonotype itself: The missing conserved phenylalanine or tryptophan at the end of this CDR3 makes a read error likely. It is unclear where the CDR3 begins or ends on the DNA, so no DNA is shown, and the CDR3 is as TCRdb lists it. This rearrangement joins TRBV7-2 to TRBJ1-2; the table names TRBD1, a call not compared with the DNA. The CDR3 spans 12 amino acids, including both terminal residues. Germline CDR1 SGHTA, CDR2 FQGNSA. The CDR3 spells CASSSGRGSLSY.